Below are 20 T cell receptor beta chains sequenced from a single sample in a study of blood T cells in healthy people across ages. Primers used in a second PCR of about 6 to 11 cycles were a sample-barcoded 5' primer and a J-beta primer mix. Using its own MiXCR run on the 5' RACE reads, TCRdb lists one record per CDR3 protein. The table includes about 2 million distinct CDR3 sequences, approximately 50% detected once. Sequencing was done on a sample of blood. All receptors come from a woman between 40 and 55 years old in good health.

The chain joins TRBV20-1 to TRBJ2-1, with D unresolved. The V and J ends lost 5 bases and 2 bases respectively, with 13 bases between them. Looked up from germline, CDR1 is DFQATT and CDR2 is SNEGSKA (reference sequence). The CDR3 runs 14 residues. This CDR3 is CSAGPFGTYNEQFF. The DNA for the CDR3 is TGCAGTGCTGGACCCTTCGGCACCTACAATGAGCAGTTCTTC.

About this clonotype: One end of the junction is discordant with germline, which a read error may explain. The rearrangement links TRBV6-6 to TRBJ1-2, with no clear D. The CDR3 length is 15 residues. Germline V CDR1 and CDR2: MNHNY, SVGAGI (reference sequence). In nucleotides, the CDR3 is TGTGCCAGCAGCTACTTCACTCAGGTTGACTATGGCTACACCTTC. This encodes CASSYFTQVDYGYTF.

A few counts support this clonotype. J is TRBJ2-4 and V is TRBV28; 9 positions agree with TRBD1. V lost 8 bases to trimming and J lost 1 base; unmatched junction nucleotides: 12. This CDR3 is built from 17 residues. The germline V gene has CDR1 MDHEN and CDR2 SYDVKM. This CDR3 is CASRSRGQGIAKNIQYF. The CDR3 coding sequence is TGTGCCAGCCGATCCCGGGGACAGGGAATCGCCAAAAACATTCAGTACTTC.

The genes are TRBV27 and TRBJ2-5; no reliable D call. The germline gives CDR1 MNHEY, CDR2 SMNVEV (reference sequence). The CDR3 runs 13 residues. Deletions cut 6 bases from V and 13 bases from J, with 21 bases between. The CDR3 is CASSQDSRTLWYF. In DNA, the CDR3 is TGTGCCAGCAGCCAAGACTCCCGGACCTTGTGGTACTTC.

Only a few counts were recorded for this clonotype. The chain carries TRBV24-1 and TRBJ1-2; no clear D gene. Germline CDR1 and CDR2: KGHDR and SFDVKD. With 3 bases removed from V and 1 base from J, the gap between germline ends came to 8 bases. The CDR3 consists of 14 residues. The CDR3 DNA reads TGTGCCACCAGTGATGAATACTTTAACTATGGCTACACCTTC. Translated: CATSDEYFNYGYTF.

This sequence joins TRBV6-2 or TRBV6-3 and TRBJ1-2; 7 bases align to TRBD1. This CDR3 comprises 15 residues. Per germline, CDR1 MNHEY and CDR2 SVGEGT. With 6 bases clipped from V and 6 bases from J, the junction kept 13 bases outside the gene matches. The CDR3 region has the DNA TGTGCCAGCAGCCAAACCTTCGCAGGGGGAAATGGCTACACCTTC. It specifies CASSQTFAGGNGYTF.

The chain links TRBV5-1 to TRBJ2-3; TRBD1 might be the D (5 bases). The V end lost 1 base, the J end lost 3 bases, and 15 bases lay between the germline ends. This CDR3 region has 16 residues. Germline V lookup: CDR1 SGHRS, CDR2 YFSETQ. DNA of the CDR3: TGCGCCAGCAGCTTGTTTACAGGACGGGCGACAGATACGCAGTATTTT. Amino acid sequence: CASSLFTGRATDTQYF.

The chain employs TRBV20-1 and TRBJ1-3; D gene unclear. Trimming took 5 bases from V and 4 from J, leaving 18 bases between them. The germline gives CDR1 DFQATT, CDR2 SNEGSKA (reference sequence). The CDR3 runs 15 residues. The CDR3 here is CSADKSSTGGNTIYF. In nucleotides, the CDR3 is TGCAGTGCTGATAAGTCCTCAACGGGGGGAAACACCATATATTTT.

The rearrangement uses TRBV20-1 and TRBJ2-5, with 14 bases matching TRBD2. Trimming took 6 bases from V and 0 from J; bases not matched to a gene: 3. Germline-derived CDR1 and CDR2 are DFQATT and SNEGSKA (reference sequence). The CDR3 runs 15 residues. The CDR3 region has the DNA TGCAGTGCGGGACTAGCGGGGGAGTACCAAGAGACCCAGTACTTC. It encodes CSAGLAGEYQETQYF.

The chain links TRBV15 to TRBJ2-1; no definite D call. The CDR3 has 13 residues. V lost 0 bases, J lost 8 bases, and 8 bases lay in between. The V gene's germline CDR1 is LNHNV and CDR2 YYDKDF (reference sequence). CDR3 sequence: CATSRDLIYEQFF. The CDR3 bases are TGTGCCACCAGCAGAGATCTCATTTATGAGCAGTTCTTC.

This clonotype was picked up a small number of times. The rearrangement links TRBV29-1 to TRBJ2-1, with 9 bases matching TRBD2. CDR1 SQVTM and CDR2 ANQGSEA come from the germline V gene. The CDR3 loop spans 13 amino acids. V dropped 4 bases and J dropped 5; count of bases not matched to a gene: 3. The CDR3 DNA is TGCAGCGTTGTGGCGGGGGGGCACAATGAGCAGTTCTTC. It encodes CSVVAGGHNEQFF.

This clonotype came up once. The chain is built from TRBV7-2 and TRBJ2-5; perhaps D is TRBD1 or TRBD2 (5 bases each). Deletions cut 7 bases from V and 7 bases from J, with 13 bases between. Germline CDR1 reads SGHTA; CDR2 reads FQGNSA. The CDR3 totals 12 residues. For the CDR3, the DNA is TGTGCCAGCAAAGGGACGTTCGGGACCCAGTACTTC. Protein sequence: CASKGTFGTQYF.

This clonotype was found a few times. The chain has TRBV12-3 or TRBV12-4 and TRBJ1-6, with D unresolved. With 1 base removed from V and 7 bases from J, the gap between germline ends came to 11 bases. The CDR3 consists of 15 residues. CDR3 DNA sequence: TGTGCCAGCAGTTTAGGTTCGGCGGTAAATTCACCCCTCCACTTT. It encodes CASSLGSAVNSPLHF.

The V gene is TRBV28, the J gene TRBJ1-1, with TRBD1 identical over 7 bases. The CDR3 covers 14 residues. V dropped 8 bases and J dropped 5; count of bases not matched to a gene: 11. CDR1 and CDR2 (germline): MDHEN, SYDVKM. The DNA of the CDR3 is TGTGCCAGCGAGAGAGGGGGCGCCAGAACTGAAGCTTTCTTT. It encodes CASERGGARTEAFF.

This clonotype was counted at least ten times. This chain joins TRBV28 and TRBJ2-7, with TRBD1 identical over 11 bases. CDR1 is MDHEN, CDR2 SYDVKM, per germline. After removal of 8 bases from V and 4 bases from J, the junction contained 4 bases not matched to a gene. This CDR3 is built from 13 residues. CDR3 sequence (DNA): TGTGCCAGCGGGGACAGGGGGTTGTACGAGCAGTACTTC. Residues: CASGDRGLYEQYF.

This clonotype was seen a few times. The rearrangement uses TRBV10-3 and TRBJ1-5; D unresolved. The V gene lost 2 bases and the J gene lost 5 bases, with 10 bases spanning the gap. The CDR3 is 14 amino acids. CDR1 ENHRY and CDR2 SYGVKD come from the germline V gene. This CDR3 is CAISETPSDQPQHF. The CDR3 DNA reads TGTGCCATCAGTGAGACCCCTTCGGATCAGCCCCAGCATTTT.

The chain uses TRBV28 and TRBJ2-1, with D possibly TRBD1 on 6 matching bases. CDR1 MDHEN and CDR2 SYDVKM come from the germline V gene. CDR3 length: 14 residues. V was trimmed by 4 bases and J by 8 bases, leaving 15 bases between them. The CDR3 DNA reads as TGTGCCAGCAGTTCAGCCGGACAGCTCGATGAGCAGTTCTTC. Protein sequence: CASSSAGQLDEQFF. The full variable domain, completed using reference TRBV28 and TRBJ2-1, is DVKVTQSSRYLVKRTGEKVFLECVQDMDHENMFWYRQDPGLGLRLIYFSYDVKMKEKGDIPEGYSVSREKKERFSLILESASTNQTSMYLCASSSAGQLDEQFFGPGTRLTVL.

The sample holds many counts of this clonotype. J is TRBJ2-5 and V is TRBV7-2, with a possible D match to TRBD2 (5 bases). This CDR3 has 14 residues. CDR1 and CDR2 (germline): SGHTA, FQGNSA. With 3 bases removed from V and 1 base from J, the gap between germline ends came to 9 bases. CDR3 amino acids: CASSLRSGQETQYF. In DNA, the CDR3 is TGTGCCAGCAGCTTGCGGAGCGGCCAAGAGACCCAGTACTTC.

This clonotype was counted only a few times. This sequence joins TRBV6-2 or TRBV6-3 and TRBJ2-5; 8 nucleotides align to TRBD2. CDR3 length: 17 residues. Germline trimming cut 5 bases from V and 3 bases from J; bases unmatched to any gene: 14. CDR1 and CDR2 from the germline V gene are MNHEY and SVGEGT. The CDR3 region has the DNA TGTGCCAGCAGTCAGCCCGAATTGCGGGGGGCGGAAGAGACCCAGTACTTC. Translated: CASSQPELRGAEETQYF.

J is TRBJ1-5 and V is TRBV24-1; D unclear. Trimming left V 9 bases short and J 9 bases short, with 2 bases between. Germline CDR1 is KGHDR and CDR2 is SFDVKD. The CDR3 totals 8 residues. As DNA, the CDR3 is TGTGCCACCGTGCCCCAGCATTTT. Translating it yields CATVPQHF.